This T cell receptor beta chain derives from a study of CD8+ T cells in alopecia areata. Study overall: Administration of oral tofacitinib to treated patients was at 5 to 10 mg twice daily.

Documented treatment: oral pan-JAK inhibitor, 5-10 mg twice daily. The investigators collected lesional scalp punch biopsies and peripheral blood from alopecia areata patients. As for this clone: The antigen is unknown.

There are 14 residues in the CDR3. Germline V lookup: CDR1 SQVTM, CDR2 ANQGSEA. V gave up 1 base and J gave up 2 bases, with 12 bases separating them. Reverse transcription of extracted RNA yielded cDNA, which provided the sequencing template. Sequencing was performed with immunoSEQ multiplex PCR; in TCRdb, only in-frame clones are kept and a portion is missing. The sample consists of about 39,000 clones, 55% to 75% of them appearing once. Study conclusions and caveats: Uncertain still, given a single nonresponder, is whether baseline CD8+ expansion links to response. With patients, TCR sharing proved less clear than in mice, a difference possibly related to HLA.

This TCR derives from a human donor with alopecia areata. The input for sequencing was CD8+ T cells sorted from blood, taken at week 4, from a patient treated with tofacitinib. The V gene is TRBV29-1, the J gene TRBJ2-7, with D tentatively TRBD1 or TRBD2 (6 bases each). The CDR3 reads CSVEASGAAYEQYF. CDR3 DNA sequence: TGCAGCGTTGAAGCATCGGGGGCCGCCTACGAGCAGTACTTC.